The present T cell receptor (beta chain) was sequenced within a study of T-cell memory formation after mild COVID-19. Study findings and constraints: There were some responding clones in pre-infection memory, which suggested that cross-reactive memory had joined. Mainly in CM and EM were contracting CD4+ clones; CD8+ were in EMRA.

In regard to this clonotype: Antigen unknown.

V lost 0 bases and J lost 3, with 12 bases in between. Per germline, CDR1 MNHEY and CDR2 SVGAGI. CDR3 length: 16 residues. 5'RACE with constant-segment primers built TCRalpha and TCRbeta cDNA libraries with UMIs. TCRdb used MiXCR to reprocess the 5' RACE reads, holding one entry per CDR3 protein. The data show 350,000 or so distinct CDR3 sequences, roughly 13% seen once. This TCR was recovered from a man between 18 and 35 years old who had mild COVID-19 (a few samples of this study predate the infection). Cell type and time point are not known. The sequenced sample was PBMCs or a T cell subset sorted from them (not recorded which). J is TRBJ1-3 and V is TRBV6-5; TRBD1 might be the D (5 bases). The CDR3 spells CASSYSAGQVGNTIYF. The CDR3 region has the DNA TGTGCCAGCAGTTACTCAGCGGGGCAGGTTGGAAACACCATATATTTT.